This TCR beta chain was obtained from a study of immune characterization of retroperitoneal liposarcoma. Via MiXCR, TCRdb re-called the PCR reads, giving one row per CDR3 protein. Counted here are under 9,000 distinct CDR3 sequences, roughly 29% occurring once; the ten biggest clones make up 42%. Looked up from germline, CDR1 is DFQATT and CDR2 is SNEGSKA (reference sequence). The CDR3 length is 18 residues. Trimming took 1 base from V and 5 from J; bases not matched to a gene: 17. The material sequenced was blood. This TCR derives from a male donor with retroperitoneal liposarcoma. This chain joins TRBV20-1 and TRBJ2-3, with 8 bases lining up with TRBD2. This chain's CDR3 is CSARVRSPGLVARDTQYF. Here the CDR3 DNA reads TGCAGTGCTAGAGTTAGGTCCCCGGGACTAGTCGCGCGAGATACGCAGTATTTT.